These T cell receptor beta chains were read from a single sample in a study of blood T cell repertoires in COVID-19. Assay: immunoSEQ multiplex PCR; the TCRdb copy retains only in-frame clones and omits some. Here the sample spans 75,000 to 100,000 clones, roughly 90% being singletons. The sequencing input was peripheral blood. Source of these receptors: a woman at least 80 years old with acute or convalescent COVID-19. Each CDR3 is given with its conserved first and last residue. The order of the fields is clone size, J gene, D gene, V gene, CDR3 DNA, CDR3 protein. A D gene is named only where the DNA matches it firmly. Clone size is not always given. Where it is, it says once, few, many or a class for expanded clones.

size: NA
J: TRBJ2-3
D: NA
V: TRBV5-6
DNA: TGTGCCAGCAGCTTTGAATCCAGGGGATACACAGATACGCAGTATTTT
CDR3: CASSFESRGYTDTQYF

size: NA
J: TRBJ2-7
D: TRBD1
V: TRBV10-2
DNA: TGCGCCAGCACATCCGGGACAGGAAAAGACGAGCAGTACTTC
CDR3: CASTSGTGKDEQYF

size: NA
J: TRBJ1-1
D: NA
V: TRBV5-1
DNA: TGCGCCAGCAGCGGTACATGGGGGGGCACTGAAGCTTTCTTT
CDR3: CASSGTWGGTEAFF

size: NA
J: TRBJ2-7
D: NA
V: TRBV5-4
DNA: TGTGCCAGCAGCTTGGTACCTAGCGTTTCCTACGAGCAGTACTTC
CDR3: CASSLVPSVSYEQYF

size: NA
J: TRBJ2-3
D: NA
V: TRBV5-6
DNA: TGTGCCAGCAGCTTGCCAACCGGTGCCCGGGGCACAGATACGCAGTATTTT
CDR3: CASSLPTGARGTDTQYF

size: NA
J: TRBJ1-1
D: NA
V: TRBV2
DNA: TGTGCCAGTAGCCGGGGTGCTGAAGCTTTCTTT
CDR3: CASSRGAEAFF

size: NA
J: TRBJ1-1
D: NA
V: TRBV6-5
DNA: TGTGCCAGCAGTTACTCACCAGGAATGAACACTGAAGCTTTCTTT
CDR3: CASSYSPGMNTEAFF

size: NA
J: TRBJ1-6
D: NA
V: TRBV9
DNA: TGTGCCAGCAGCGTAGGGGGATCAGGGTCACCCCTCCACTTT
CDR3: CASSVGGSGSPLHF

size: few
J: TRBJ1-1
D: NA
V: TRBV12-5
DNA: TGTGCTAGTGGTTTCTGGAGCTTCACTGAAGCTTTCTTT
CDR3: CASGFWSFTEAFF

size: NA
J: TRBJ2-5
D: TRBD2
V: TRBV9
DNA: TGTGCCAGCAGCCCGGGACTAGCGGGGGGTTTTGAGACCCAGTACTTC
CDR3: CASSPGLAGGFETQYF